This paragraph covers one T cell receptor beta chain sequence. The sample originates from a study of T cells in Graves' hyperthyroidism and ophthalmopathy. The source material, RNA transcripts, was used to amplify TCR beta CDR3 regions. Carried out on the TCR CDR3, a first-round RT-PCR used the HTBI primer set. TCRdb reprocessed the multiplex PCR reads via MiXCR and lists one record per CDR3 protein. The sample holds 130,000 or so distinct CDR3 sequences, more than 20% seen once. The CDR3 has 16 residues. The germline CDR1 and CDR2 sequences are PRHDT and FYEKMQ (reference sequence). Trimming removed 5 bases at V and 3 bases at J, with 18 bases between.

The TCR was taken from a woman between 50 and 59 years old with Graves' hyperthyroidism that later progressed to Graves' ophthalmopathy. The chain combines TRBV13 with TRBJ2-3; D ambiguous. Sequencing was carried out using blood. CDR3 coding DNA: TGTGCCAGCAGCCCGCCCATGGAAGTTAGAACAGATACGCAGTATTTT. As protein: CASSPPMEVRTDTQYF.